Presented here are 5 T cell receptor beta chains from one specimen sequenced in a study of CD8 T cells in ankylosing spondylitis. Study observations and caveats: Among TCR beta sequences, a motif of 7 to 9 highly homologous variants appeared characteristic of ankylosing spondylitis blood.

The antigens of these receptors remain unknown. TCRdb itself ran the 5' RACE reads through MiXCR, one entry per CDR3 protein. Here the sample spans 200,000 to 250,000 distinct CDR3 sequences, about 7.3% being singletons. Sequencing input: blood, either unsorted or a sorted T cell fraction (not recorded which). The receptors were sampled from a male donor with ankylosing spondylitis.

Ten or more counts support this clonotype. The chain carries TRBV27 and TRBJ1-1; D call uncertain. The CDR3 contains 13 residues. Germline assignment: CDR1 MNHEY and CDR2 SMNVEV (reference sequence). Trimming pared 5 bases from V and 1 base from J, leaving 8 bases between. This CDR3 reads CASSQDGNTEAFF. The CDR3, as DNA: TGTGCCAGCAGTCAGGACGGGAACACTGAAGCTTTCTTT.

This clonotype was observed a few times. The chain recombines TRBV19 with TRBJ1-5; D may be TRBD1 (6 bases). V was shortened by 5 bases and J by 9 bases, with 17 bases between the two germline ends. CDR3 length equals 14 residues. Germline CDR1 is LNHDA and CDR2 is SQIVND (reference sequence). The chain's CDR3 is CASSPSQGPGPQHF. The CDR3, as DNA: TGTGCCAGTAGTCCGTCGCAGGGGCCAGGGCCCCAGCATTTT.

This clonotype was seen at least ten times. Sequence at one end of the junction differs from germline and may be a read error. The V gene is TRBV7-9, the J gene TRBJ1-1; D ambiguous. CDR1 and CDR2 from the germline V gene are SEHNR and FQNEAQ (reference sequence). This CDR3 region has 16 residues. CDR3 loop: CASSLVSGFRNTEAFF. DNA of the CDR3: TGCGCCAGCAGCTTAGTTTCGGGGTTCAGAAACACTGAAGCTTTCTTT.

This clonotype was detected ten times or more. CDR3 in amino acids: CASSPGLGNTIYF. CDR3 DNA: TGTGCCAGCAGTCCGGGGCTTGGAAACACCATATATTTT. This chain uses TRBV5-6 with TRBJ1-3; D possibly corresponds to TRBD1 (5 bases). This CDR3 spans 13 amino acids. Germline values: CDR1 SGHDT, CDR2 YYEEEE. Trimming left V 5 bases short and J 3 bases short, with 9 bases between. Full variable domain (missing parts from reference TRBV5-6 and TRBJ1-3): DAGVTQSPTHLIKTRGQQVTLRCSPKSGHDTVSWYQQALGQGPQFIFQYYEEEERQRGNFPDRFSGHQFPNYSSELNVNALLLGDSALYLCASSPGLGNTIYFGEGSWLTVV.

At least ten counts were recorded for this clonotype. This sequence joins TRBV20-1 and TRBJ2-1, with D perhaps matching TRBD2 (5 bases). The V end was cut by 6 bases, the J end by 11 bases, with 20 bases between. The CDR3 is 13 amino acids. From germline, CDR1 is DFQATT and CDR2 SNEGSKA (reference sequence). The DNA for the CDR3 is TGCAGTGCCCTCGGGGTACAGCGGATAAAGCAGTTCTTC. Its translation is CSALGVQRIKQFF.